This record concerns one T cell receptor beta chain sequence. This clone was seen a handful of times. Its specific antigen is unknown. No base quality information exists; no much larger clone differs at one position. Library method: the immunoSEQ multiplex PCR assay. Drawn from immuneACCESS, this table holds only the in-frame rearrangements with V and J called that TCRdb kept. Clones are partly lost; checked studies trace under half to an unresolved V gene and leave the rest unexplained. The sample records some 44,000 clones, about 75% of which are singletons. The ten largest make up about a sixth of the sample. The sample belongs to a study of control samples from healthy donors and cancer patients (dated by TCRdb to 2019 to 2021). CDR3 length: 12 amino acids, cysteine to phenylalanine. CDR3 DNA is the only sequence kept; it has 36 bases, read in frame from the first base. For CDR1 and CDR2, the germline V gene lists MNHEY and SVGAGI. Trimming at the junction amounts to 6 bases on V and 4 bases on J, and the germline ends lie 7 bases apart.

The sequence joins TRBV6-5 to TRBJ1-3; D gene: possibly TRBD1, on 5 matching bases. This TCR derives from a male donor with melanoma. Sequenced: formalin-fixed, paraffin-embedded tissue. The nucleotide sequence reads as follows: TGTGCCAGCAGGGGGCGAGGAAACACCATATATTTT. This sequence encodes CASRGRGNTIYF.